This T cell receptor (beta chain) appears in the sequencing data of a study of CD4 T cells in relation to SARS-CoV-2 and coronaviruses. Study background: ViraFEST: roughly 9-day antigen culture of PBMCs, then TCR beta CDR3 sequencing. Negative control cultures got HIV-1 Nef peptides or no peptide.

Measured with immunoSEQ multiplex PCR; TCRdb has only the in-frame clones, and not every one. Of roughly 24,000 clones listed, around four fifths are singletons. Unexposed donor CD4+ T cells date from about 2011-2019, before the COVID-19 pandemic. The cells were cultured for about ten days before CD4+ T cells were isolated. As cell numbers allowed, unexposed-donor CD4+ T cells faced SARS-CoV-2 S/N and four cold-coronavirus spikes. Points from the study as a whole: Monoreactive clones expanded significantly more to SARS-CoV-2 than crossreactive clones did.

For this clone: Its antigen is currently unknown.

V dropped 4 bases and J dropped 0 bases, with 7 bases sitting between them. The germline gives CDR1 SEHNR, CDR2 FQNEAQ (reference sequence). The CDR3 sequence is 13 residues long. The chain is built from TRBV7-9 and TRBJ2-7, with D uncertain. The TCR was taken from a human donor in good health. The sequenced sample consisted of CD4+ T cells from PBMCs, cultured in vitro. CDR3: CASSSEFSYEQYF. The CDR3 bases are TGTGCCAGCAGCTCGGAGTTCTCCTACGAGCAGTACTTC.